The present entry profiles one T cell receptor beta chain with its context. Antigen unknown. The primer mix had 60 Vbeta and 13 Jbeta primers. Measured with immunoSEQ multiplex PCR; TCRdb has only the in-frame clones, and not every one. The table records around 140,000 clones, 70% to 75% of them present only once. CDR3 length: 14 amino acids. Germline assignment: CDR1 MGHRA and CDR2 YSYEKL. V lost 2 bases, J lost 1 base, and 7 bases lay in between. The donors (healthy individuals) were bone marrow donors. The data originate from a study of cytomegalovirus exposure and HLA in healthy donors. Whole-study results and caveats: Reportedly, fewer N-insertions than the approximately 600-donor mean appeared in an Asian-associated ancestry cluster in a later analysis. A missense DCLRE1C variant was associated with V- and J-gene trimming of TCR beta chains in a later analysis, and an independent cohort replicated the association.

V gene TRBV4-1 combines with J gene TRBJ2-3; D possibly corresponds to TRBD2 (5 bases). Source material: PBMCs. The clonotype originates from a male donor in good health and CMV-seronegative. The CDR3 nucleotides read TGCGCCAGCAGCCAACCCGGGGGCACAGATACGCAGTATTTT. This gives the protein CASSQPGGTDTQYF.